A single T cell receptor (beta chain) is shown here with its context. Profiled with immunoSEQ multiplex PCR; TCRdb holds only in-frame clones, not every one. The data contain some 700,000 clones, approximately 85% of them singletons. The sample originates from a study of shared T cell receptors in the human thymus. The CDR3 covers 16 residues. The trim removed 2 bases at V and 7 bases at J, leaving 9 bases unmatched. Germline lookup yields CDR1 MNHNS and CDR2 SASEGT. These data were also reused for a study on human thymus T cells. That work states: Thymic and blood repertoires seemed to show skewed V and J gene use. Thymic repertoires from unrelated individuals overlapped highly, related research reported.

The gene calls are TRBV6-1 and TRBJ2-1; 9 positions match TRBD2. Sequenced sample: thymocytes. The receptor comes from a girl less than two years old with a congenital heart defect. Here the CDR3 reads CASSERAGGSWNEQFF. The CDR3 DNA is TGTGCCAGCAGTGAACGAGCGGGGGGTTCTTGGAATGAGCAGTTCTTC.